The 8 T cell receptor beta chains below all came from one sample that was sequenced in a study of OX40 agonist ivuxolimab in advanced cancers. Libraries were prepared by immunoSEQ multiplex PCR; TCRdb keeps only in-frame clonotypes and omits some of them. The sample includes more than 45,000 clones, around nine tenths of them seen just once. The source material was CD4+ or CD8+ T cells sorted from blood, sampled in a trial of the OX40 agonist ivuxolimab. These TCRs come from an adult with an advanced solid tumor such as melanoma, head and neck, liver or kidney cancer.

This chain joins TRBV28 and TRBJ1-1; D is ambiguous. The germline V gene encodes CDR1 MDHEN and CDR2 SYDVKM. The CDR3 has 13 residues. Trimming pared 6 bases from V and 8 bases from J, leaving 16 bases between. CDR3: CASRRLTGMEAFF. CDR3 nucleotide sequence: TGTGCCAGCAGACGCCTGACGGGGATGGAAGCTTTCTTT.

The chain joins TRBV4-3 to TRBJ2-2; tentatively, D is TRBD2 (6 bases). Germline CDR1 LGHNA, CDR2 YSLEER. Trimming left V 0 bases short and J 4 bases short, with 12 bases between. The CDR3 contains 16 residues. The CDR3 DNA follows: TGCGCCAGCAGCCAAGATAGGGCGGGGAGCACCGGGGAGCTGTTTTTT. It is translated as CASSQDRAGSTGELFF.

The chain joins TRBV5-6 to TRBJ2-1, with TRBD1 matching over 7 bases. Trimming removed 4 bases from V and 5 bases from J; junction bases left unmatched: 15. Germline CDR1 and CDR2: SGHDT and YYEEEE. The CDR3 spans 17 residues. CDR3 nucleotide sequence: TGTGCCAGCAGCGCAACCTCCGGGACAGAATTTCACAATGAGCAGTTCTTC. Protein sequence: CASSATSGTEFHNEQFF.

This chain uses TRBV7-9 with TRBJ2-1; D is uncertain. Germline lookup yields CDR1 SEHNR and CDR2 FQNEAQ (reference sequence). The CDR3 is made up of 12 amino acids. With 2 bases removed from V and 9 bases from J, the gap between germline ends came to 8 bases. CDR3 in DNA: TGTGCCAGCAGCTTACCAAGCAGTGAGCAGTTCTTC. Its protein is CASSLPSSEQFF.

J is TRBJ2-5 and V is TRBV27; tentatively, D is TRBD2 (5 bases). V lost 1 base to trimming and J lost 1 base, with 10 bases between them. CDR1 is MNHEY and CDR2 is SMNVEV in the germline V gene (reference sequence). This CDR3 is 15 amino acids long. Written as DNA, the CDR3 is TGTGCCAGCAGTTTATTCGGGCTAGCCCAAGAGACCCAGTACTTC. Translated: CASSLFGLAQETQYF.

The V call is TRBV10-2, the J call TRBJ1-6; TRBD1 aligns across 10 bases. The germline gives CDR1 WSHSY, CDR2 SAAADI. CDR3 length: 14 amino acids. J gave up 9 bases and V 7 bases, and 6 bases lay outside the gene matches. The CDR3 spells CASNRQGAVSPLHF. CDR3 in DNA: TGCGCCAGCAACAGACAGGGGGCAGTTTCACCCCTCCACTTT.

The chain employs TRBV18 and TRBJ1-5; 8 nucleotides line up with TRBD1. CDR3 size: 16 residues. The germline CDR1 and CDR2 sequences are KGHSH and LQKENI. V lost 4 bases, J lost 5 bases, and 10 bases stayed unmatched. The DNA for the CDR3 is TGTGCCAGCTCACTAACCGGGACAGGATCCTATCAGCCCCAGCATTTT. Translating gives CASSLTGTGSYQPQHF.

V gene TRBV7-6 combines with J gene TRBJ2-3; 9 bases line up with TRBD1. Germline V gene data show CDR1 as SGHVS and CDR2 as FNYEAQ. This CDR3 has 17 amino acids. The trim removed 4 bases at V and 5 bases at J, leaving 13 bases unmatched. CDR3 protein: CASSSESGTGFIDTQYF. In nucleotides, the CDR3 is TGTGCCAGCAGCTCGGAATCCGGGACAGGGTTCATAGATACGCAGTATTTT.